This TCR beta chain was sequenced during a study of radiotherapy plus CTLA-4 blockade in lung cancer. Sequenced by immunoSEQ multiplex PCR; TCRdb stores in-frame clones only, minus some. The data show roughly 98,000 clones, with over 75% seen just once and roughly 15% held by the top ten. The germline V gene has CDR1 SGHTA and CDR2 FQGNSA. The V gene end was trimmed by 6 bases and the J gene end by 3 bases; junction bases not matched to a gene: 11. The CDR3 contains 17 residues. Each patient with chemo-refractory metastatic non-small-cell lung cancer was treated with focal radiation plus CTLA-4 blockade using ipilimumab.

The starting material was peripheral blood, obtained from a patient treated with radiotherapy plus ipilimumab. The sequence was obtained from a human donor with non-small cell lung cancer that progressed on radiotherapy plus ipilimumab. The genes are TRBV7-2 and TRBJ2-4; 10 bases line up with TRBD2. In DNA, the CDR3 is TGTGCCAGCAGGGCTATAGCGGGGGGCCTGGGCAAAAACATTCAGTACTTC. It specifies CASRAIAGGLGKNIQYF.